The rows below give T cell receptor beta chains drawn from one sample of a study of T cell changes during pregnancy in multiple sclerosis. This table comes from immunoSEQ multiplex PCR, and its TCRdb copy is limited to in-frame clones, with some not included. The data show nearly 60,000 clones, about 89% seen once. The material sequenced was CD4+ T cells from peripheral blood mononuclear cells, taken after pregnancy. Every receptor here comes from a female donor in good health, enrolled as a control in a pregnancy study. The CDR3 runs from the conserved cysteine through the conserved F or W. The D gene is left open where the match is weak. Clone size is given for some rows only: seen once, a few or many times, or a class if the clone is expanded.

J,V,D,size,CDR3,DNA
TRBJ2-3,TRBV10-3,TRBD2,.,CAISERSGGAVDTQYF,TGTGCCATCAGTGAGAGGAGCGGGGGGGCCGTAGATACGCAGTATTTT
TRBJ2-2,TRBV5-1,TRBD2,once,CASSLALSGGTGELFF,TGCGCCAGCAGCTTGGCGCTTAGCGGGGGCACCGGGGAGCTGTTTTTT
TRBJ2-5,TRBV29-1,TRBD2,once,CSVSSGGESKTQYF,TGCAGCGTTTCTAGCGGGGGCGAGTCGAAGACCCAGTACTTC
TRBJ1-1,TRBV29-1,TRBD1,.,CSVLRDRNTEAFF,TGCAGCGTCCTCCGGGACAGAAACACTGAAGCTTTCTTT
TRBJ1-2,TRBV5-4,.,once,CASSRTGGRINYGYTF,TGTGCCAGCAGCCGGACGGGGGGACGAATTAACTATGGCTACACCTTC
TRBJ1-2,TRBV9,TRBD1,.,CASSVTPRDRGLYGYTF,TGTGCCAGCAGCGTCACCCCCCGGGACAGGGGGCTCTATGGCTACACCTTC
TRBJ2-7,TRBV5-6,.,.,CAHGGGSHYEQYF,TGTGCCCACGGAGGGGGCTCCCACTACGAGCAGTACTTC
TRBJ1-1,TRBV25-1,.,.,CASSERVNTEAFF,TGTGCCAGCAGTGAACGGGTGAACACTGAAGCTTTCTTT
TRBJ1-1,TRBV7-3,TRBD1,.,CASSLDRANTEAFF,TGTGCCAGCAGCTTAGACAGGGCGAACACTGAAGCTTTCTTT
TRBJ1-1,TRBV5-1,TRBD1,few,CASSWGQGETEAFF,TGCGCCAGCAGCTGGGGACAGGGGGAGACTGAAGCTTTCTTT
TRBJ2-5,TRBV5-6,.,.,CASSQIGGVQETQYF,TGTGCCAGCAGCCAGATTGGTGGAGTCCAAGAGACCCAGTACTTC
TRBJ1-1,TRBV7-6,.,few,CASSSRFRGAPAFF,TGTGCCAGCAGCTCCCGGTTTCGGGGGGCCCCAGCTTTCTTT
TRBJ1-5,TRBV6-5,.,.,CASRPLGGSNQPQHF,TGTGCCAGCAGGCCTCTGGGGGGAAGCAATCAGCCCCAGCATTTT
TRBJ2-7,TRBV30,TRBD1,.,CAWSPLGTGRGEQYF,TGTGCCTGGAGCCCCTTAGGGACAGGGAGGGGCGAGCAGTACTTC
TRBJ2-6,TRBV4-3,TRBD1,once,CASSPGQVVANSGANVLTF,TGCGCCAGCAGCCCAGGACAGGTCGTAGCTAACTCTGGGGCCAACGTCCTGACTTTC
TRBJ1-1,TRBV25-1,.,few,CASSKGVREAFF,TGTGCCAGCAGTAAGGGAGTACGCGAAGCTTTCTTT
TRBJ2-3,TRBV4-3,.,once,CASSQDPMGRRTDTQYF,TGCGCCAGCAGCCAAGACCCGATGGGGAGACGCACAGATACGCAGTATTTT
TRBJ2-7,TRBV7-3,TRBD2,.,CASSLGTGTSGYEQYF,TGTGCCAGCAGCTTAGGGACGGGGACTAGCGGCTACGAGCAGTACTTC
TRBJ1-5,TRBV18,TRBD1,.,CASSQGDGNQPQHF,TGTGCCAGCTCCCAGGGGGACGGCAATCAGCCCCAGCATTTT
TRBJ2-7,TRBV30,TRBD1,.,CAWMRDRGHEQYF,TGTGCCTGGATGCGGGACAGGGGGCACGAGCAGTACTTC
TRBJ1-1,TRBV7-9,.,.,CASSGGLNTEAFF,TGTGCCAGCAGTGGAGGGCTGAACACTGAAGCTTTCTTT
TRBJ1-1,TRBV5-1,TRBD1,once,CASSFAGDRGRRAFF,TGCGCCAGCAGCTTTGCGGGGGACAGGGGGCGCAGAGCTTTCTTT
TRBJ1-2,TRBV6-5,TRBD1,once,CASSYMAGGLNGYTF,TGTGCCAGCAGTTATATGGCAGGGGGCCTGAATGGCTACACCTTC
TRBJ2-7,TRBV28,TRBD1,.,CASSSSPGTGDSYEQYF,TGTGCCAGCAGCTCTTCCCCCGGGACAGGGGATTCCTACGAGCAGTACTTC
TRBJ1-1,TRBV15,.,.,CATARGHLNTEAFF,TGTGCCACCGCGCGGGGCCATCTGAACACTGAAGCTTTCTTT
TRBJ2-1,TRBV7-3,TRBD2,.,CASSLRVTSGTYNEQFF,TGTGCCAGCAGCTTAAGGGTGACTAGCGGGACCTACAATGAGCAGTTCTTC